These 26 T cell receptor beta chains share one sample of origin, sequenced in a study of regulatory T cells in long-lasting Graves disease. Construction of the TCR beta libraries employed iRepertoire HTBI primers in conjunction with Arm-PCR of CDR3 regions. TCRdb reanalysed the multiplex PCR reads using MiXCR and keeps one entry per CDR3 protein. In the table there are about 220,000 distinct CDR3 sequences, approximately 19% of which are singletons. As for time point: newly diagnosed GD, antithyroid drugs for less than 3 months. From PBMCs, RNA was extracted and then used to make the TCR library. These data also formed part of another study, on T cells in Graves' hyperthyroidism and ophthalmopathy.

The starting material was peripheral blood mononuclear cells (PBMCs), obtained at new diagnosis, from a patient treated with antithyroid drugs. Receptor source: a young woman with Graves disease.

This clonotype was seen at least ten times. This chain connects TRBV7-8 to TRBJ2-1, with TRBD2 matching 7 bases. Germline loops: CDR1 SGHVS, CDR2 FQNEAQ. The CDR3 is made up of 18 amino acids. The J segment lost 1 base and the V segment lost 2 bases, leaving 11 bases of the junction unmatched. CDR3 region: CASSLFGGRSFSYNEQFF. The CDR3 DNA sequence: TGTGCCAGCAGCTTATTCGGGGGGAGGTCCTTTTCCTACAATGAGCAGTTCTTC.

This clonotype was seen ten or more times. The chain joins TRBV27 to TRBJ1-4; no clear D. V dropped 7 bases and J dropped 1 base, with 1 base sitting between them. The CDR3 runs to 11 residues. Germline V gives CDR1 MNHEY, CDR2 SMNVEV (reference sequence). The CDR3 coding sequence is TGTGCCAGCAAAACTAATGAAAAACTGTTTTTT. As protein: CASKTNEKLFF. Combining the CDR3 with reference TRBV27 and TRBJ1-4 gives the whole variable domain EAQVTQNPRYLITVTGKKLTVTCSQNMNHEYMSWYRQDPGLGLRQIYYSMNVEVTDKGDVPEGYKVSRKEKRNFPLILESPSPNQTSLYFCASKTNEKLFFGSGTQLSVL.

Notes on this clonotype: Since a much larger clone is just one base distant, this may be a read error. The chain joins TRBV4-1 to TRBJ2-5; 8 nucleotides agree with TRBD2. The CDR3 is 15 amino acids. V lost 2 bases to trimming and J lost 3 bases; unmatched junction nucleotides: 5. Germline values: CDR1 MGHRA, CDR2 YSYEKL. The CDR3 nucleotides read TGCGCCAGCAGCCAAACTAGCGGTTTCGAAGAGACCCAGTACTTC. Its translation: CASSQTSGFEETQYF.

This clonotype came up many times. This rearrangement joins TRBV19 to TRBJ2-3, with 9 bases that match TRBD2. Germline trimming cut 4 bases from V and 0 bases from J; bases unmatched to any gene: 8. From germline, CDR1 is LNHDA and CDR2 SQIVND (reference sequence). This CDR3 spans 17 amino acids. The CDR3 loop reads CASSTPGLALSTDTQYF. CDR3 DNA: TGTGCCAGTAGTACTCCGGGACTAGCACTTAGCACAGATACGCAGTATTTT.

This clonotype has a count of ten or more. J is TRBJ2-3 and V is TRBV5-5, with 7 bases fitting TRBD2. Per germline, CDR1 SGHKS and CDR2 YYEKEE (reference sequence). There are 13 residues in the CDR3. V trimming: 7 bases; J trimming: 2 bases; junction bases outside the gene matches: 4. CDR3 DNA sequence: TGTGCCAGCTGGGACTACAACACAGATACGCAGTATTTT. This codes for CASWDYNTDTQYF.

This clonotype was detected many times. This rearrangement joins TRBV19 to TRBJ2-2; maybe TRBD2 (7 bases). The CDR3 runs 17 residues. The V end was cut by 7 bases, the J end by 2 bases, with 20 bases between. Looked up from germline, CDR1 is LNHDA and CDR2 is SQIVND (reference sequence). CDR3 coding DNA: TGTGCCAGTATCTCCCATCGGGGGGCGGTCAACACCGGGGAGCTGTTTTTT. Residues: CASISHRGAVNTGELFF.

This clonotype was recorded at least ten times. The CDR3: CASSPYGLAGGSTDTQYF. The CDR3 bases are TGTGCCAGCAGCCCCTACGGGCTAGCGGGGGGAAGCACAGATACGCAGTATTTT. The V gene is TRBV4-2, the J gene TRBJ2-3; 11 nucleotides line up with TRBD2. The V segment lost 4 bases and the J segment 0 bases; nucleotides outside the gene matches: 9. The germline V gene encodes CDR1 LGHNA and CDR2 YNFKEQ. CDR3 size: 18 residues.

Ten or more counts support this clonotype. The chain recombines TRBV20-1 with TRBJ2-1, with D hard to call. Trimming stripped 2 bases from V and 4 bases from J, with 9 bases between. The length of the CDR3 is 13 residues. CDR1 is DFQATT and CDR2 is SNEGSKA in the germline V gene (reference sequence). Here the CDR3 DNA reads TGCAGTGCTAGACTAACTCGTTACAATGAGCAGTTCTTC. This sequence encodes CSARLTRYNEQFF.

This chain connects TRBV27 to TRBJ2-3; TRBD2 matches at 8 bases. The germline V gene has CDR1 MNHEY and CDR2 SMNVEV (reference sequence). The V and J ends lost 4 bases and 6 bases, in that order; junction bases with no gene match: 6. This CDR3 has 14 amino acids. The CDR3 nucleotides read TGTGCCAGCAGTTACGGCGGCGGGGGGGATACGCAGTATTTT. Translated, it gives CASSYGGGGDTQYF.

This clonotype was counted at least ten times. The V and J genes are TRBV3-1 and TRBJ2-1; D is undetermined. The CDR3 contains 15 residues. Germline V gene sequence: CDR1 LGHDT, CDR2 YNNKEL (reference sequence). Deletions cut 0 bases from V and 8 bases from J, with 14 bases between. As DNA, the CDR3 is TGTGCCAGCAGCCAAGATTATGCTAGGTGGGATGAGCAGTTCTTC. Residues: CASSQDYARWDEQFF.

The sample holds many counts of this clonotype. The rearrangement uses TRBV29-1 and TRBJ1-1; perhaps TRBD1 as D (6 bases). V gave up 7 bases and J gave up 1 base, with 10 bases separating them. The germline V gene has CDR1 SQVTM and CDR2 ANQGSEA. This CDR3 comprises 12 residues. CDR3 sequence (DNA): TGCAGCGGCCGACAGGCGAACACTGAAGCTTTCTTT. Amino acid sequence: CSGRQANTEAFF.

In this sample, this clonotype turned up many times. This sequence joins TRBV11-1 and TRBJ2-1; TRBD1 matches 9 bases. The V and J ends lost 5 bases and 5 bases, in that order; junction bases with no gene match: 7. The CDR3 contains 15 residues. Germline V gene lookup returns CDR1 SGHAT and CDR2 FQDESV (reference sequence). CDR3 coding DNA: TGTGCCAGCAGCCGGCAGGGACAGGGTAACAATGAGCAGTTCTTC. This codes for CASSRQGQGNNEQFF.

This clonotype was seen repeatedly, ten times or more. The V call is TRBV6-1, the J call TRBJ2-3, with a weak D call TRBD1 (5 bases). The CDR3 is 14 amino acids. With 3 bases removed from V and 2 bases from J, the gap between germline ends came to 9 bases. Germline CDR1 reads MNHNS; CDR2 reads SASEGT. The CDR3 reads CASSETDPTDTQYF. The CDR3 DNA sequence: TGTGCCAGCAGTGAGACAGACCCCACAGATACGCAGTATTTT.

This clonotype was counted many times. J is TRBJ2-2 and V is TRBV30, with a tentative D call TRBD2 (6 bases). V lost 0 bases and J 10 bases, leaving 18 bases between the germline ends. The CDR3 has 15 residues. Germline assignment: CDR1 GTSNPN and CDR2 SVGIG (reference sequence). CDR3: CAWSVREGTPEELFF. CDR3 coding DNA: TGTGCCTGGAGTGTACGGGAAGGGACTCCCGAGGAGCTGTTTTTT.

This clonotype appeared many times. The gene calls are TRBV2 and TRBJ2-2; weak D call: TRBD1 (5 bases). The V and J ends lost 1 base and 4 bases respectively, with 10 bases between them. Germline loops: CDR1 SNHLY, CDR2 FYNNEI. The CDR3 loop spans 15 amino acids. The CDR3 DNA follows: TGTGCCAGCAGTGAAGTCAGGGCCGGCACCGGGGAGCTGTTTTTT. It translates to CASSEVRAGTGELFF. The whole variable domain, filled in from reference TRBV2 and TRBJ2-2, reads EPEVTQTPSHQVTQMGQEVILRCVPISNHLYFYWYRQILGQKVEFLVSFYNNEISEKSEIFDDQFSVERPDGSNFTLKIRSTKLEDSAMYFCASSEVRAGTGELFFGEGSRLTVL.

This rearrangement joins TRBV11-2 to TRBJ1-6; TRBD1 aligns across 9 bases. Germline V gene data show CDR1 as SGHAT and CDR2 as FQNNGV. The length of the CDR3 is 15 residues. The V gene end was trimmed by 5 bases and the J gene end by 8 bases; junction bases not matched to a gene: 7. CDR3 loop: CASSTQNRGHSPLHF. DNA for the CDR3: TGTGCCAGCAGCACTCAGAACAGGGGGCATTCACCCCTCCACTTT.

This clonotype was counted many times. V gene TRBV28 combines with J gene TRBJ2-7; 7 bases line up with TRBD1. Trimming cost V 1 base and J 9 bases; bases outside gene matches: 9. There are 14 residues in the CDR3. The germline CDR1 and CDR2 sequences are MDHEN and SYDVKM. The CDR3 spells CASSLSWQGEGQYF. The CDR3 DNA is TGTGCCAGCAGTTTATCATGGCAGGGGGAAGGGCAGTACTTC. Based on the CDR3 plus reference TRBV28 and TRBJ2-7, the full variable domain is DVKVTQSSRYLVKRTGEKVFLECVQDMDHENMFWYRQDPGLGLRLIYFSYDVKMKEKGDIPEGYSVSREKKERFSLILESASTNQTSMYLCASSLSWQGEGQYFGPGTRLTVT.

This chain links TRBV4-1 with TRBJ2-4; 9 nucleotides match TRBD2. The V gene end was trimmed by 2 bases and the J gene end by 7 bases; junction bases not matched to a gene: 6. CDR1 and CDR2 (germline): MGHRA, YSYEKL. The CDR3 runs 15 residues. The CDR3 reads CASSQPRTSENIQYF. The CDR3 DNA is TGCGCCAGCAGCCAACCTCGGACTAGCGAGAACATTCAGTACTTC.

This clonotype was seen at least ten times. The chain carries TRBV28 and TRBJ1-2; 7 bases are a match to TRBD1. The CDR3 loop spans 13 amino acids. In germline, CDR1 is MDHEN, CDR2 SYDVKM. V was clipped by 0 bases and J by 6 bases; unmatched bases: 1. The CDR3 here is CASSLWQGDGYTF. CDR3 in DNA: TGTGCCAGCAGTTTATGGCAGGGGGATGGCTACACCTTC.

This clonotype was seen at least ten times. The chain couples TRBV20-1 to TRBJ2-2; 8 nucleotides align to TRBD2. The CDR3 has 14 amino acids. The V gene's germline CDR1 is DFQATT and CDR2 SNEGSKA (reference sequence). After removal of 1 base from V and 3 bases from J, the junction contained 1 base not matched to a gene. CDR3 sequence (DNA): TGCAGTGCTAGAGTTAGCGGGGACACCGGGGAGCTGTTTTTT. Translation: CSARVSGDTGELFF.

This clonotype was found many times. The chain carries TRBV11-3 and TRBJ2-3; D unresolved. The CDR3 has 13 residues. The germline V gene has CDR1 SGHNT and CDR2 YENEEA. V dropped 5 bases and J dropped 5 bases, with 11 bases sitting between them. The CDR3 protein is CASSPSTGDTQYF. DNA of the CDR3: TGTGCCAGCAGCCCATCGACTGGAGATACGCAGTATTTT.

A note on this clonotype: Germline is not matched at one junction end, which may reflect a read error. This chain links TRBV7-9 with TRBJ2-1, with D possibly matching TRBD1 (8 bases). CDR3 length: 14 residues. The germline gives CDR1 SEHNR, CDR2 FQNEAQ (reference sequence). CDR3 amino acids: CAGSLPQGGNEQFF. CDR3 nucleotide sequence: TGTGCCGGCAGCTTACCACAGGGGGGGAATGAGCAGTTCTTC.

The table lists this clonotype with a few counts. The rearrangement joins TRBV30 to TRBJ1-1, with D possibly TRBD1 on 6 matching bases. The CDR3 is 11 amino acids. The V and J ends lost 8 bases and 7 bases respectively, with 14 bases between them. Germline V gives CDR1 GTSNPN, CDR2 SVGIG (reference sequence). CDR3: CARTEAHEAFF. CDR3 bases: TGTGCCCGGACAGAGGCCCATGAAGCTTTCTTT.

Ten or more counts support this clonotype. The chain carries TRBV24-1 and TRBJ2-6; D unresolved. The germline V gene encodes CDR1 KGHDR and CDR2 SFDVKD. The V end was cut by 9 bases, the J end by 0 bases, with 5 bases between. This CDR3 comprises 13 residues. The CDR3 region has the DNA TGTGCCACCGGAGTCTCTGGGGCCAACGTCCTGACTTTC. Translating it yields CATGVSGANVLTF.

The table lists this clonotype with many counts. The chain's CDR3 is CASRLRGQVEDTQYF. CDR3 DNA sequence: TGTGCCAGCCGACTAAGGGGGCAGGTAGAGGATACGCAGTATTTT. The chain couples TRBV6-1 to TRBJ2-3; TRBD1 matches at 7 bases. The germline V gene has CDR1 MNHNS and CDR2 SASEGT. V gave up 8 bases and J gave up 6 bases; unmatched junction bases: 14. This CDR3 has 15 residues.

This clonotype has more than one count but fewer than ten. This chain joins TRBV20-1 and TRBJ2-4, with TRBD2 as a possible D gene (5 bases). The V and J ends lost 6 bases and 1 base respectively, with 16 bases between them. Germline V gives CDR1 DFQATT, CDR2 SNEGSKA (reference sequence). The CDR3 runs 15 residues. CDR3 nucleotide sequence: TGCAGTGCCCCAAGGCACGGGGAGGCCAAAAACATTCAGTACTTC. It translates to CSAPRHGEAKNIQYF.